This TCR beta chain is drawn from a study of T cells in Graves' hyperthyroidism and ophthalmopathy. Study context: Peripheral blood was secured at the point of initial diagnosis, before any treatment. Findings and caveats of the study: A 13 V-J signature model discriminated ophthalmopathy versus stable hyperthyroidism. Most clonotypes expanded in the thyroid (above 0.001) were also present in blood.

Between the trimmed V and J ends, which lost 4 bases and 2 bases, there was a span of 8 bases. CDR1 is GTSNPN and CDR2 is SVGIG in the germline V gene (reference sequence). The CDR3 has 13 amino acids. This clonotype came up a few times. The antigen is not known. Amplified TCR beta CDR3 regions came from RNA transcripts. HTBI primers were employed in a first-round RT-PCR of the TCR CDR3. Via MiXCR, TCRdb re-called the multiplex PCR reads, giving one row per CDR3 protein. The table has hundreds of thousands of distinct CDR3 sequences, roughly 21% seen once; the top ten hold roughly 47%. Diagnoses were made from clinical symptoms, serum measures (thyroxine and TRAb), thyroid ultrasound and orbital computed tomography.

V usage is TRBV30 and J usage is TRBJ2-2, with D perhaps TRBD1 (5 bases). This sequence was found in a man aged 40-49 years with Graves' ophthalmopathy. The sequencing input was blood. Here the CDR3 DNA reads TGTGCCTGGACAGGGTCCAACACCGGGGAGCTGTTTTTT. Translating gives CAWTGSNTGELFF.